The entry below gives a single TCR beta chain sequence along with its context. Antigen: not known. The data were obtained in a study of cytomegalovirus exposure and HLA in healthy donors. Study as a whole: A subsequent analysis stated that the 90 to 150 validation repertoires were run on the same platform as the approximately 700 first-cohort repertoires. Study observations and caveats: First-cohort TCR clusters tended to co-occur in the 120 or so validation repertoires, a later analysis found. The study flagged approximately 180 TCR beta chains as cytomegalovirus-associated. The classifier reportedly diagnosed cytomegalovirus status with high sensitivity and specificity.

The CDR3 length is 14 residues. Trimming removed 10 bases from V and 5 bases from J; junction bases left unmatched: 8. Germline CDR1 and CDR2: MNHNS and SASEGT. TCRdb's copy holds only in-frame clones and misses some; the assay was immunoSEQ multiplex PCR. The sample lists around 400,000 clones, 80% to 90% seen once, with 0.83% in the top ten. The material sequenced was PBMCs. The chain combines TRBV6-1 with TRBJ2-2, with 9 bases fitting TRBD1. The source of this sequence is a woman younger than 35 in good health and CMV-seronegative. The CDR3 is CAISDRGETGELFF. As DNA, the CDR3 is TGTGCCATCTCGGACAGGGGCGAGACCGGGGAGCTGTTTTTT.